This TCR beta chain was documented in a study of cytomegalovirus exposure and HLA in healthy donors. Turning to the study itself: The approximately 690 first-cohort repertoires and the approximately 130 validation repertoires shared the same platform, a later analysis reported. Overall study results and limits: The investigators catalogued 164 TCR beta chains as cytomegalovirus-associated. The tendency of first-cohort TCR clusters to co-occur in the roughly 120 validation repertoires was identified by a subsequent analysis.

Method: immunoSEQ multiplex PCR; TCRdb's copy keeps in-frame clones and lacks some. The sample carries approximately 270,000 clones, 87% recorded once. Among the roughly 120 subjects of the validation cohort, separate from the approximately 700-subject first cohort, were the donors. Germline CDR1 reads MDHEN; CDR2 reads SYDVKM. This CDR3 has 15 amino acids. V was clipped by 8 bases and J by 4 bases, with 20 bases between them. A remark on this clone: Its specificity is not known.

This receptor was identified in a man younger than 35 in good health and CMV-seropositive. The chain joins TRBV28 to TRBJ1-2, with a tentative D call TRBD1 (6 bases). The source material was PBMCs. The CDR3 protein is CASSRTGSRGYGYTF. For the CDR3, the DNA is TGTGCCAGCTCCCGCACAGGGTCGAGGGGCTATGGCTACACCTTC.